This is a list of T cell receptor beta chains from one sample in a study of T-cell reconstitution after alpha-beta-depleted transplantation in children. A single record per CDR3 protein comes from TCRdb applying MiXCR to the PCR reads. This sample has some 530,000 distinct CDR3 sequences, with roughly an eighth found just once. The material sequenced was PBMCs from the stem cell graft donor, taken from the stem cell graft. Receptors were obtained from a human donor who donated a stem cell graft to a child with combined immunodeficiency. Each CDR3 is given with its conserved first and last residue. The order of the fields is CDR3 DNA, CDR3 protein, D gene, clone size, V gene, J gene. A D gene is named only where the DNA matches it firmly. Expanded clones get a size class; other rows say once, few or many, or leave the size out.

CDR3 DNA: TGCAGTGCTAGGCCCTACTACAATGAGCAGTTCTTC
CDR3 protein: CSARPYYNEQFF
D gene: -
clone size: -
V gene: TRBV20-1
J gene: TRBJ2-1

CDR3 DNA: TGTGCCAGCAGTGAATTGGACGGAAGGGAGGTCCACGAGCAGTACTTC
CDR3 protein: CASSELDGREVHEQYF
D gene: -
clone size: many
V gene: TRBV25-1
J gene: TRBJ2-7

CDR3 DNA: TGTGCCAGCAAAAGAGTAGGGACAGGACCGACCGGGGAGCTGTTTTTT
CDR3 protein: CASKRVGTGPTGELFF
D gene: TRBD1
clone size: -
V gene: TRBV6-1
J gene: TRBJ2-2

CDR3 DNA: TGTGCCAGCAGCCAAAGACCTCCTTACGAGCAGTACTTC
CDR3 protein: CASSQRPPYEQYF
D gene: -
clone size: -
V gene: TRBV14
J gene: TRBJ2-7

CDR3 DNA: TGTGCCAGCAGCCAAGGTGAGGGGCGTTCGGCCTACACCTTC
CDR3 protein: CASSQGEGRSAYTF
D gene: -
clone size: -
V gene: TRBV4-2
J gene: TRBJ1-2

CDR3 DNA: TGCGCCAGCAGCTCCGTCTACTCGTCCAGCGGGAACACTGAAGCTTTCTTT
CDR3 protein: CASSSVYSSSGNTEAFF
D gene: -
clone size: -
V gene: TRBV4-3
J gene: TRBJ1-1

CDR3 DNA: TGCGCCAGCAGCTTGGGCGGGGATGAGCAGTTCTTC
CDR3 protein: CASSLGGDEQFF
D gene: -
clone size: many
V gene: TRBV5-1
J gene: TRBJ2-1

CDR3 DNA: TGTGCCACCAGCAGAGTAGGATGGGGGACTAGCGGGGGTGAGCAGTTCTTC
CDR3 protein: CATSRVGWGTSGGEQFF
D gene: TRBD2
clone size: many
V gene: TRBV15
J gene: TRBJ2-1

CDR3 DNA: TGTGCCAGCAGTGGAACTAGAGGGCAAGAGACCCAGTACTTC
CDR3 protein: CASSGTRGQETQYF
D gene: -
clone size: -
V gene: TRBV25-1
J gene: TRBJ2-5

CDR3 DNA: TGTGCCATCAGTGATGGGGGGGCGTTTAACACTGAAGCTTTCTTT
CDR3 protein: CAISDGGAFNTEAFF
D gene: -
clone size: few
V gene: TRBV10-3
J gene: TRBJ1-1

CDR3 DNA: TGTGCCAGCAGTTTAGGAGCAGGGGGCGCGTTTAGTAATCAGCCCCAGCATTTT
CDR3 protein: CASSLGAGGAFSNQPQHF
D gene: TRBD1
clone size: -
V gene: TRBV12-3/TRBV12-4
J gene: TRBJ1-5

CDR3 DNA: TGCAGTGCTAGGTTGTCGGGACTAGCGGTTCTACTTGACTCCTACAATGAGCAGTTCTTC
CDR3 protein: CSARLSGLAVLLDSYNEQFF
D gene: TRBD2
clone size: few
V gene: TRBV20-1
J gene: TRBJ2-1

CDR3 DNA: TGTGCCAGCAAGGAAGGACAGGGGAAGTCACACAAAAACATTCAGTACTTC
CDR3 protein: CASKEGQGKSHKNIQYF
D gene: TRBD1
clone size: many
V gene: TRBV25-1
J gene: TRBJ2-4

CDR3 DNA: TGTGCTAGTGGTTTGGACGGACTAGCGGGGGGATTATACAATGAGCAGTTCTTC
CDR3 protein: CASGLDGLAGGLYNEQFF
D gene: TRBD2
clone size: few
V gene: TRBV12-5
J gene: TRBJ2-1

CDR3 DNA: TGTGCCAGCAGTTTATCCGGGACAGGGACAGATACGCAGTATTTT
CDR3 protein: CASSLSGTGTDTQYF
D gene: TRBD1
clone size: few
V gene: TRBV28
J gene: TRBJ2-3

CDR3 DNA: TGTGCCAGCAGCTCGGGACAGGGGGCTCGTCTCTATGGCTACACCTTC
CDR3 protein: CASSSGQGARLYGYTF
D gene: TRBD1
clone size: -
V gene: TRBV7-9
J gene: TRBJ1-2

CDR3 DNA: TGTGCCAGTAGTATTCGAGAAAACCAGCCCCAGCATTTT
CDR3 protein: CASSIRENQPQHF
D gene: -
clone size: -
V gene: TRBV19
J gene: TRBJ1-5

CDR3 DNA: TGTGCCTGGGCCCCGGTAACCTACAATGAGCAGTTCTTC
CDR3 protein: CAWAPVTYNEQFF
D gene: -
clone size: few
V gene: TRBV30
J gene: TRBJ2-1

CDR3 DNA: TGTGCCAGCAGCACCCGACCGGGGTTGCGGTACGAGCAGTACTTC
CDR3 protein: CASSTRPGLRYEQYF
D gene: -
clone size: -
V gene: TRBV3-1
J gene: TRBJ2-7

CDR3 DNA: TGTGCCAGCAGTCCGTCAGCGGGGACAGATACGCAGTATTTT
CDR3 protein: CASSPSAGTDTQYF
D gene: TRBD2
clone size: many
V gene: TRBV12-3/TRBV12-4
J gene: TRBJ2-3

CDR3 DNA: TGTGCCAGCACTGCGGGGGGGAATGGTGCGGATACGCAGTATTTT
CDR3 protein: CASTAGGNGADTQYF
D gene: TRBD2
clone size: many
V gene: TRBV2
J gene: TRBJ2-3

CDR3 DNA: TGTGCCAGCAGCTTAGCGTCGACAGGGGAAGCTTTCTTT
CDR3 protein: CASSLASTGEAFF
D gene: TRBD1
clone size: many
V gene: TRBV7-9
J gene: TRBJ1-1

CDR3 DNA: TGTGCCACCAGCAGAGATTTCGCCAAGCGGGGGCCTAGGGTTTATGAGCAGTTCTTC
CDR3 protein: CATSRDFAKRGPRVYEQFF
D gene: TRBD2
clone size: few
V gene: TRBV15
J gene: TRBJ2-1

CDR3 DNA: TGTGCCAGCATCAGCGACCCCTCCTACAATGAGCAGTTCTTC
CDR3 protein: CASISDPSYNEQFF
D gene: -
clone size: few
V gene: TRBV27
J gene: TRBJ2-1

CDR3 DNA: TGTGCCTGGAGTGTTCGAGGGGTCGGGGAGCTGTTTTTT
CDR3 protein: CAWSVRGVGELFF
D gene: -
clone size: few
V gene: TRBV30
J gene: TRBJ2-2

CDR3 DNA: TGCAGTGCGCGACAGGGGGTTGGGTCCTATTTTTTTTTCGGGGAGCAGTTCTTC
CDR3 protein: CSARQGVGSYFFFGEQFF
D gene: TRBD1
clone size: -
V gene: TRBV20-1
J gene: TRBJ2-1

CDR3 DNA: TGTGCCAGCAGCTTCCCACAGGGGGCGGCCGGGGAGCTGTTTTTT
CDR3 protein: CASSFPQGAAGELFF
D gene: TRBD1
clone size: -
V gene: TRBV11-2
J gene: TRBJ2-2

CDR3 DNA: TGTGCCAGCAGCTTAATTGGAGTAGCGAGTCATTTTTCCGCTCGGGAGACCCAGTACTTC
CDR3 protein: CASSLIGVASHFSARETQYF
D gene: -
clone size: -
V gene: TRBV7-3
J gene: TRBJ2-5

CDR3 DNA: TGTGCCTGGAGTGTAACCGGGGGACATGAGCAGTTCTTC
CDR3 protein: CAWSVTGGHEQFF
D gene: -
clone size: -
V gene: TRBV30
J gene: TRBJ2-1

CDR3 DNA: TGTGCCAGCAGCTTCGGACCGACCGAGCAGTACTTC
CDR3 protein: CASSFGPTEQYF
D gene: -
clone size: -
V gene: TRBV7-9
J gene: TRBJ2-7

CDR3 DNA: TGCGCCAGCAGCTTGGACCGGGCACAAGAGACCCAGTACTTC
CDR3 protein: CASSLDRAQETQYF
D gene: -
clone size: -
V gene: TRBV5-1
J gene: TRBJ2-5

CDR3 DNA: TGCAGGAGGGGGACTGGGACTAGCGGGAGCCCCGGGGAGCTGTTTTTT
CDR3 protein: CRRGTGTSGSPGELFF
D gene: TRBD2
clone size: few
V gene: TRBV20-1
J gene: TRBJ2-2

CDR3 DNA: TGTGCCAGCACACGACAGGGGCTATGGTACGAGCAGTACTTC
CDR3 protein: CASTRQGLWYEQYF
D gene: TRBD1
clone size: -
V gene: TRBV12-3/TRBV12-4
J gene: TRBJ2-7

CDR3 DNA: TGTGCCAGCACCCACCCCGGGGGAGCCTATGGCTACACCTTC
CDR3 protein: CASTHPGGAYGYTF
D gene: -
clone size: -
V gene: TRBV12-3/TRBV12-4
J gene: TRBJ1-2

CDR3 DNA: TGCGCCAGCAGCCAAAATGGGGGACCCAATGAGCAGTTCTTC
CDR3 protein: CASSQNGGPNEQFF
D gene: -
clone size: few
V gene: TRBV4-3
J gene: TRBJ2-1

CDR3 DNA: TGTGCCAGCGGTCATGAGCAGTTCTTC
CDR3 protein: CASGHEQFF
D gene: -
clone size: few
V gene: TRBV2
J gene: TRBJ2-1

CDR3 DNA: TGCGCCAGCAGCGCGACAGAGGACACTGAAGCTTTCTTT
CDR3 protein: CASSATEDTEAFF
D gene: -
clone size: many
V gene: TRBV5-1
J gene: TRBJ1-1

CDR3 DNA: TGTGCCAGCAGTTATACATCTAACTATGGCTACACCTTC
CDR3 protein: CASSYTSNYGYTF
D gene: -
clone size: -
V gene: TRBV12-3/TRBV12-4
J gene: TRBJ1-2

CDR3 DNA: TGTGCCAGCAGCAGCCGGTCCCAAACTCTGGAGACCCAGTACTTC
CDR3 protein: CASSSRSQTLETQYF
D gene: -
clone size: many
V gene: TRBV5-5
J gene: TRBJ2-5

CDR3 DNA: TGTGCCAGCAGCCAAGAATGGCAGGGCGGGAGAGAGACCCAGTACTTC
CDR3 protein: CASSQEWQGGRETQYF
D gene: TRBD2
clone size: many
V gene: TRBV3-1
J gene: TRBJ2-5

CDR3 DNA: TGTGCCAGCAGCTTAGACCCGGGAACGGTTACTGCTAGCACAGATACGCAGTATTTT
CDR3 protein: CASSLDPGTVTASTDTQYF
D gene: -
clone size: -
V gene: TRBV11-2
J gene: TRBJ2-3

CDR3 DNA: TGCGCCAGCAGCTGGGACACGGGCTCTGGGGCCAACGTCCTGACTTTC
CDR3 protein: CASSWDTGSGANVLTF
D gene: -
clone size: -
V gene: TRBV5-1
J gene: TRBJ2-6

CDR3 DNA: TGCAGTGCAAGAGCGGGGGGGCCTGTCAATGAGCAGTTCTTC
CDR3 protein: CSARAGGPVNEQFF
D gene: TRBD2
clone size: -
V gene: TRBV20-1
J gene: TRBJ2-1

CDR3 DNA: TGTGCCAGCAGCCAAGAAAACAGGTATATTTCCTACGAGCAGTACTTC
CDR3 protein: CASSQENRYISYEQYF
D gene: -
clone size: many
V gene: TRBV14
J gene: TRBJ2-7

CDR3 DNA: TGTGCCAGCAGTTTCCACGGGACAGGGACTGCCTACGAGCAGTACTTC
CDR3 protein: CASSFHGTGTAYEQYF
D gene: TRBD1
clone size: -
V gene: TRBV28
J gene: TRBJ2-7

CDR3 DNA: TGTGCCAGCAGCTTACGTCGGTACACCGGGGAGCTGTTTTTT
CDR3 protein: CASSLRRYTGELFF
D gene: -
clone size: many
V gene: TRBV7-2
J gene: TRBJ2-2

CDR3 DNA: TGTGCCAGCAGTTTACCGCCGACAGGCGAGACCCAGTACTTC
CDR3 protein: CASSLPPTGETQYF
D gene: -
clone size: -
V gene: TRBV28
J gene: TRBJ2-5

CDR3 DNA: TGCAGCGCTGGGATCCAAGGGGCTAGCTCCTACAATGAGCAGTTCTTC
CDR3 protein: CSAGIQGASSYNEQFF
D gene: -
clone size: many
V gene: TRBV29-1
J gene: TRBJ2-1

CDR3 DNA: TGTGCCAGCAGCGTAGGCTATCCGTACCAAGAGACCCAGTACTTC
CDR3 protein: CASSVGYPYQETQYF
D gene: -
clone size: few
V gene: TRBV9
J gene: TRBJ2-5

CDR3 DNA: TGTGCCAGCAGCCACTCGGCGGGGGGCTACAATGAGCAGTTCTTC
CDR3 protein: CASSHSAGGYNEQFF
D gene: TRBD2
clone size: few
V gene: TRBV3-1
J gene: TRBJ2-1

CDR3 DNA: TGTGCCAGCAGCCAAGAGGGGGGAAGGGAGCAGTACTTC
CDR3 protein: CASSQEGGREQYF
D gene: -
clone size: -
V gene: TRBV3-1
J gene: TRBJ2-7

CDR3 DNA: TGTGCCAGCAGTGACCTAGCGGGAAGGTACGAGCAGTACTTC
CDR3 protein: CASSDLAGRYEQYF
D gene: TRBD2
clone size: many
V gene: TRBV2
J gene: TRBJ2-7

CDR3 DNA: TGTGCCAGCAGCCTTATAGCGGGAGGGCCGAATGAGCAGTTCTTC
CDR3 protein: CASSLIAGGPNEQFF
D gene: TRBD2
clone size: few
V gene: TRBV12-3/TRBV12-4
J gene: TRBJ2-1

CDR3 DNA: TGTGCCAGCAGCCGGACTGTTTTCTCCGGGGAGCTGTTTTTT
CDR3 protein: CASSRTVFSGELFF
D gene: -
clone size: -
V gene: TRBV3-1
J gene: TRBJ2-2

CDR3 DNA: TGTGCCAGCAGTTTCACGGCGTTAGAAATTTACTACAATGAGCAGTTCTTC
CDR3 protein: CASSFTALEIYYNEQFF
D gene: -
clone size: many
V gene: TRBV12-3/TRBV12-4
J gene: TRBJ2-1